This entry lists 18 T cell receptor beta chains sequenced from one sample in a study of type 1 regulatory T cells. Their target antigens are unknown. TCRdb reprocessed the reads with MiXCR, giving one entry per CDR3 protein. In the table there are 5,500 to 7,000 distinct CDR3 sequences, about 30% of which are singletons. Material for sequencing was cultured T cells, either the whole culture or a sorted T cell fraction (not recorded which). Stated subset: Tr1-enriched cell product generated in vitro against host alloantigens. The receptors originated from a human donor in good health.

By share of the sample, this clonotype is medium-sized. The V gene is TRBV5-1, the J gene TRBJ2-1; maybe TRBD2 (6 bases). Per the germline V gene, CDR1 is SGHRS and CDR2 is YFSETQ. This CDR3 spans 17 amino acids. V was pared by 2 bases and J by 2 bases, with 17 bases between. Written as DNA, the CDR3 is TGCGCCAGCAGCTTAGACCGAGCGGGCCAAACCTACAATGAGCAGTTCTTC. Protein product: CASSLDRAGQTYNEQFF.

This chain connects TRBV28 to TRBJ2-7, with 7 bases fitting TRBD2. Germline V gene lookup returns CDR1 MDHEN and CDR2 SYDVKM. Trimming cost V 4 bases and J 3 bases; bases outside gene matches: 9. CDR3 length equals 15 residues. Here the CDR3 reads CASSSRGSGFYEQYF. DNA of the CDR3: TGTGCCAGCAGTTCGAGGGGTAGCGGGTTCTACGAGCAGTACTTC.

This clonotype was recorded at least ten times. The chain employs TRBV5-1 and TRBJ2-2; D may be TRBD1 or TRBD2 (6 bases each). Germline V gene lookup returns CDR1 SGHRS and CDR2 YFSETQ. V lost 4 bases, J lost 5 bases, and 21 bases lay in between. The CDR3 covers 17 residues. CDR3 in DNA: TGCGCCAGCAGCGCGGGGACAATTGTAAGGAATACCGGGGAGCTGTTTTTT. Amino acid sequence: CASSAGTIVRNTGELFF.

By proportion, this clonotype is medium-sized. The CDR3 sequence: CASSLRQGRGTEAFF. In DNA, the CDR3 is TGTGCCAGCAGTTTACGTCAGGGGCGGGGCACTGAAGCTTTCTTT. This chain joins TRBV27 and TRBJ1-1; D may be TRBD1 (6 bases). The germline V and J ends were trimmed by 2 bases and 4 bases, with 14 bases remaining between them. The CDR3 extends over 15 amino acids. CDR1 is MNHEY and CDR2 is SMNVEV in the germline V gene (reference sequence).

This clonotype is labeled as medium-sized. The V call is TRBV5-1, the J call TRBJ2-1, with 9 bases matching TRBD2. Germline CDR1 reads SGHRS; CDR2 reads YFSETQ. Trimming removed 0 bases from V and 3 bases from J; junction bases left unmatched: 7. This CDR3 contains 17 residues. The CDR3 bases are TGCGCCAGCAGCTTGGATAGCGGGAGAGCTGGCTACAATGAGCAGTTCTTC. Protein: CASSLDSGRAGYNEQFF.

In its sample, this clonotype is medium-sized. This chain joins TRBV7-2 and TRBJ1-3; TRBD1 is a possible D gene (5 bases). Trimming removed 4 bases at V and 0 bases at J, with 13 bases between. Germline V lookup: CDR1 SGHTA, CDR2 FQGNSA. The CDR3 loop spans 16 amino acids. CDR3 in amino acids: CASSYQTVISGNTIYF. Written as DNA, the CDR3 is TGTGCCAGCAGCTACCAGACAGTGATCTCTGGAAACACCATATATTTT.

By sample share, this clonotype is medium-sized. V usage is TRBV12-3 or TRBV12-4 and J usage is TRBJ1-1, with unresolved D. The CDR3 has 15 amino acids. Trimming removed 5 bases at V and 1 base at J, with 14 bases between. The CDR3 DNA sequence: TGTGCCAGCAGTCCCCCGGTCGATTCGAACACTGAAGCTTTCTTT. Residues: CASSPPVDSNTEAFF.

As concerns this clonotype: A clone one base away is much larger, so this may be a read error. The chain carries TRBV11-3 and TRBJ2-1; D not resolved. This CDR3 region has 13 residues. Germline assignment: CDR1 SGHNT and CDR2 YENEEA. The DNA of the CDR3 is TGTGCCAGCAGGGGTGGGCGGAACAATGAGCAGTCCTTC. It codes for CASRGGRNNEQSF.

This chain uses TRBV12-3 or TRBV12-4 with TRBJ1-5, with D possibly TRBD1 on 6 matching bases. CDR3 length equals 14 residues. Between the trimmed V and J ends, which lost 6 bases and 3 bases, there was a span of 12 bases. The CDR3 is CASSPGQYNQPQHF. The CDR3 DNA follows: TGTGCCAGCAGCCCCGGACAGTACAATCAGCCCCAGCATTTT.

By share of the sample, this clonotype is medium-sized. The chain employs TRBV20-1 and TRBJ2-5, with D perhaps matching TRBD2 (6 bases). The CDR3 is made up of 14 amino acids. Germline V gene data show CDR1 as DFQATT and CDR2 as SNEGSKA (reference sequence). V shed 5 bases and J shed 6 bases, with 19 bases lying between them. In nucleotides, the CDR3 is TGCAGTGCTGCTAAGGCGGGAAGTGATAAGACCCAGTACTTC. This encodes CSAAKAGSDKTQYF.

This clonotype turned up a few times. In nucleotides, the CDR3 is TGTGCCAGCAGCTCCTCGGGCCAATCCCAGTACTTC. It encodes CASSSSGQSQYF. V is TRBV7-9 and J is TRBJ2-7; D ambiguous. This CDR3 has 12 residues. Germline V gives CDR1 SEHNR, CDR2 FQNEAQ (reference sequence). V dropped 4 bases and J dropped 10 bases, with 14 bases sitting between them.

This clonotype is categorized as medium-sized. The chain combines TRBV20-1 with TRBJ1-5, with a tentative D call TRBD1 (6 bases). Trimming left V 3 bases short and J 4 bases short, with 10 bases between. The CDR3 covers 13 residues. The germline V gene has CDR1 DFQATT and CDR2 SNEGSKA (reference sequence). CDR3 protein: CSARRQANQPQHF. Written as DNA, the CDR3 is TGCAGTGCTAGGAGACAGGCAAATCAGCCCCAGCATTTT.

In this sample, this clonotype is medium-sized (0.01 to 0.1%). This chain connects TRBV18 to TRBJ1-2; 7 bases agree with TRBD1. Germline-derived CDR1 and CDR2 are KGHSH and LQKENI. This CDR3 has 15 amino acids. Trimming removed 2 bases from V and 7 bases from J; junction bases left unmatched: 10. This CDR3 is CASSPVIEGAGGYTF. The CDR3 DNA follows: TGTGCCAGCTCACCAGTCATCGAGGGGGCTGGTGGCTACACCTTC. Full variable domain (remainder filled in from reference TRBV18 and TRBJ1-2): NAGVMQNPRHLVRRRGQEARLRCSPMKGHSHVYWYRQLPEEGLKFMVYLQKENIIDESGMPKERFSAEFPKEGPSILRIQQVVRGDSAAYFCASSPVIEGAGGYTFGSGTRLTVV.

This clonotype is judged medium-sized. The rearrangement joins TRBV18 to TRBJ2-5; 10 bases match TRBD1. The CDR3 runs to 16 residues. Germline V CDR1 and CDR2: KGHSH, LQKENI. V shed 3 bases and J 4 bases; nucleotides not matched to a gene: 8. CDR3 loop: CASSPTDRGNVETQYF. CDR3 nucleotides: TGTGCCAGCTCACCGACGGACAGGGGGAATGTAGAGACCCAGTACTTC.

This clonotype is medium-sized within its sample. J is TRBJ2-1 and V is TRBV20-1, with D hard to call. This CDR3 has 12 amino acids. The germline CDR1 and CDR2 sequences are DFQATT and SNEGSKA (reference sequence). V was cut by 2 bases and J by 8 bases, with 10 bases left in between. CDR3 nucleotides: TGCAGTGCTAGATCCGTAGTCGATGAGCAGTTCTTC. This codes for CSARSVVDEQFF.

This clonotype is labeled medium-sized. J is TRBJ1-1 and V is TRBV18; D call uncertain. The CDR3 runs to 13 residues. Trimming shortened V by 6 bases and J by 0 bases, and 8 bases separated the two germline ends. Germline V gene lookup returns CDR1 KGHSH and CDR2 LQKENI. The CDR3 sequence: CASSTTVNTEAFF. CDR3 nucleotides: TGTGCCAGCTCGACCACGGTGAACACTGAAGCTTTCTTT.

By sample share, this clonotype is medium-sized. The chain uses TRBV2 and TRBJ1-2; possible D gene TRBD1, 6 bases. Trimming cost V 4 bases and J 4 bases, with 10 bases left between them. From germline, CDR1 is SNHLY and CDR2 FYNNEI. This CDR3 has 13 residues. CDR3 protein: CASSAGEIYGYTF. The CDR3 bases are TGTGCCAGCAGTGCAGGGGAGATCTATGGCTACACCTTC.

The rearrangement uses TRBV7-8 and TRBJ2-7, with a possible D match to TRBD2 (5 bases). V was clipped by 4 bases and J by 3 bases, with 10 bases between them. Germline V gene data show CDR1 as SGHVS and CDR2 as FQNEAQ. The CDR3 consists of 13 residues. In DNA, the CDR3 is TGTGCCAGCAGCTCGGGATTGAACTACGAGCAGTACTTC. This codes for CASSSGLNYEQYF. The complete variable domain, with remaining parts taken from reference TRBV7-8 and TRBJ2-7, reads GAGVSQSPRYKVAKRGQDVALRCDPISGHVSLFWYQQALGQGPEFLTYFQNEAQLDKSGLPSDRFFAERPEGSVSTLKIQRTQQEDSAVYLCASSSGLNYEQYFGPGTRLTVT.